A single sample is the source of the 21 T cell receptor beta chains below, sequenced in a study of identifying expanded T cells in peripheral blood. Produced via immunoSEQ multiplex PCR; TCRdb's table is partial and in-frame only. In the table there are fewer than 85,000 clones, 75% to 90% of which are singletons. The sequenced sample was blood. The receptors were gathered from a person aged 18 to 75 in good health.

The CDR3 loop reads CASSIGSDTNNEQFF. Written as DNA, the CDR3 is TGTGCCAGCAGTATAGGCTCGGACACCAACAATGAGCAGTTCTTC. The chain carries TRBV28 and TRBJ2-1; possible D gene TRBD1, 5 bases. The CDR3 runs to 15 residues. V was trimmed by 5 bases and J by 5 bases, leaving 16 bases between them. Germline V CDR1 and CDR2: MDHEN, SYDVKM.

The genes are TRBV4-1 and TRBJ1-3; maybe TRBD1 (6 bases). This CDR3 contains 15 residues. V shed 4 bases and J shed 2 bases, with 12 bases lying between them. Germline values: CDR1 MGHRA, CDR2 YSYEKL. The CDR3 DNA follows: TGCGCCAGCAGCCTGTACAGGGATGCTGGAAACACCATATATTTT. Residues: CASSLYRDAGNTIYF.

V gene TRBV6-4 combines with J gene TRBJ1-4; 8 bases map to TRBD1. Germline values: CDR1 MRHNA, CDR2 SNTAGT. V lost 1 base and J lost 6; bases outside the gene matches: 4. This CDR3 spans 15 amino acids. CDR3 region: CASSDFRGRDEKLFF. The CDR3 DNA follows: TGTGCCAGCAGTGACTTCAGGGGGCGCGATGAAAAACTGTTTTTT.

The chain joins TRBV28 to TRBJ2-3; no clear D gene. The CDR3 length is 15 residues. Deletions cut 5 bases from V and 5 bases from J, with 17 bases between. The germline gives CDR1 MDHEN, CDR2 SYDVKM. CDR3 in amino acids: CASSRQIPWGDTQYF. The CDR3 nucleotides read TGTGCCAGCAGTCGTCAGATCCCGTGGGGAGATACGCAGTATTTT.

The V and J genes are TRBV7-2 and TRBJ2-7; D remains ambiguous. Between the trimmed V and J ends, which lost 4 bases and 2 bases, there was a span of 12 bases. This CDR3 has 14 residues. Germline CDR1 is SGHTA and CDR2 is FQGNSA. CDR3 nucleotides: TGTGCCAGCAGCTACCAACTACCACCCTACGAGCAGTACTTC. Its translation is CASSYQLPPYEQYF.

The rearrangement links TRBV7-2 to TRBJ1-5; no reliable D call. Germline values: CDR1 SGHTA, CDR2 FQGNSA. V was cut by 5 bases and J by 3 bases, with 8 bases left in between. This CDR3 is 13 amino acids long. DNA of the CDR3: TGTGCCAGCAGCCGTGGTCTCAATCAGCCCCAGCATTTT. This translates into CASSRGLNQPQHF.

This chain uses TRBV7-8 with TRBJ2-5; D call uncertain. Germline V CDR1 and CDR2: SGHVS, FQNEAQ. This CDR3 is built from 14 residues. V was trimmed by 5 bases and J by 5 bases, leaving 15 bases between them. In nucleotides, the CDR3 is TGTGCCAGCAGCCCCCAGGCTCTTGGGGAGACCCAGTACTTC. It specifies CASSPQALGETQYF.

CDR3 in DNA: TGTGCCAGCAGCTTACGACTAGCGGGAGGGAGCACAGATACGCAGTATTTT. It yields the protein CASSLRLAGGSTDTQYF. The rearrangement uses TRBV7-8 and TRBJ2-3; 14 bases fit TRBD2. The length of the CDR3 is 17 residues. Germline V gene lookup returns CDR1 SGHVS and CDR2 FQNEAQ. V trimming: 2 bases; J trimming: 0 bases; junction bases outside the gene matches: 1.

The V gene is TRBV7-8, the J gene TRBJ2-1; 10 positions match TRBD2. V gave up 5 bases and J gave up 10 bases; unmatched junction bases: 5. Germline loops: CDR1 SGHVS, CDR2 FQNEAQ. CDR3 length equals 13 residues. CDR3 protein: CASSTQAGGEQFF. The CDR3 coding sequence is TGTGCCAGCAGCACCCAAGCGGGAGGGGAGCAGTTCTTC.

The count of this clone is one. The V and J genes are TRBV5-6 and TRBJ1-1; no reliable D call. V lost 0 bases, J lost 8 bases, and 5 bases lay in between. The germline V gene has CDR1 SGHDT and CDR2 YYEEEE. The CDR3 is 11 residues long. The CDR3, as DNA: TGTGCCAGCAGCTTGGGAGCCGAAGCTTTCTTT. Translating it yields CASSLGAEAFF. The whole variable domain, remainder taken from reference TRBV5-6 and TRBJ1-1, is DAGVTQSPTHLIKTRGQQVTLRCSPKSGHDTVSWYQQALGQGPQFIFQYYEEEERQRGNFPDRFSGHQFPNYSSELNVNALLLGDSALYLCASSLGAEAFFGQGTRLTVV.

V gene TRBV7-2 combines with J gene TRBJ1-5, with D maybe TRBD1 (5 bases). CDR3 length: 15 residues. The germline CDR1 and CDR2 sequences are SGHTA and FQGNSA. V lost 6 bases and J lost 1, with 13 bases in between. The CDR3 coding sequence is TGTGCCAGCAGTCGGGACGGGAGAAGCAATCAGCCCCAGCATTTT. Its translation is CASSRDGRSNQPQHF.

The chain links TRBV28 to TRBJ2-5; weak D call: TRBD1 (6 bases). The germline gives CDR1 MDHEN, CDR2 SYDVKM. Trimming took 10 bases from V and 5 from J, leaving 17 bases between them. The CDR3 totals 13 residues. CDR3 loop: CATAPGGAETQYF. DNA of the CDR3: TGTGCCACTGCACCTGGGGGCGCGGAGACCCAGTACTTC. Looking up the rest from reference TRBV28 and TRBJ2-5 gives the full variable domain: DVKVTQSSRYLVKRTGEKVFLECVQDMDHENMFWYRQDPGLGLRLIYFSYDVKMKEKGDIPEGYSVSREKKERFSLILESASTNQTSMYLCATAPGGAETQYFGPGTRLLVL.

The V and J genes are TRBV19 and TRBJ1-2, with D possibly TRBD1 on 5 matching bases. The V gene's germline CDR1 is LNHDA and CDR2 SQIVND (reference sequence). The germline V and J ends were trimmed by 7 bases and 7 bases, with 13 bases remaining between them. CDR3 size: 12 residues. The CDR3 region is CASNWQGSGYTF. In DNA form, the CDR3 reads TGTGCCAGTAACTGGCAGGGAAGTGGCTACACCTTC.

The chain has TRBV7-2 and TRBJ2-5, with D possibly matching TRBD1 (7 bases). V lost 1 base and J 2 bases, leaving 11 bases between the germline ends. The CDR3 runs to 15 residues. The germline V gene has CDR1 SGHTA and CDR2 FQGNSA. The CDR3 coding sequence is TGTGCCAGCAGCTTAGGCGGGACAGCGCAAGAGACCCAGTACTTC. Its protein product is CASSLGGTAQETQYF.

This chain links TRBV10-3 with TRBJ1-1, with D possibly TRBD1 on 5 matching bases. V was trimmed by 6 bases and J by 2 bases, leaving 10 bases between them. CDR1 and CDR2 from the germline V gene are ENHRY and SYGVKD. The CDR3 is 13 amino acids. The CDR3 here is CAIRTDLNTEAFF. CDR3 coding DNA: TGTGCCATCAGGACAGACCTTAACACTGAAGCTTTCTTT.

V usage is TRBV5-6 and J usage is TRBJ2-4; D is possibly TRBD1 or TRBD2 (5 bases each). Trimming removed 4 bases from V and 1 base from J, with 21 bases in between. The germline V gene has CDR1 SGHDT and CDR2 YYEEEE. This CDR3 is built from 18 residues. CDR3 coding DNA: TGTGCCAGCAGCAGGGAAGACACCCCCTGGGGGGCCAAAAACATTCAGTACTTC. It encodes CASSREDTPWGAKNIQYF.

The chain employs TRBV10-3 and TRBJ2-3; TRBD2 aligns across 8 bases. J lost 5 bases, V lost 10 bases, and 14 bases had no gene match. CDR1 is ENHRY and CDR2 is SYGVKD in the germline V gene. The CDR3 sequence is 15 residues long. In nucleotides, the CDR3 is TGTGCCACGGGGGGCGGAGCGGGAGCGGGAGATACGCAGTATTTT. It codes for CATGGGAGAGDTQYF.

This rearrangement joins TRBV7-2 to TRBJ2-3; D may correspond to TRBD1 or TRBD2 (6 bases each). Looked up from germline, CDR1 is SGHTA and CDR2 is FQGNSA. Trimming took off 5 bases at V and 1 base at J, with 13 bases between the two ends. The CDR3 contains 15 residues. In DNA, the CDR3 is TGTGCCAGCAGCAAAGGGGGGCATGGCACAGATACGCAGTATTTT. Translating gives CASSKGGHGTDTQYF.

The chain recombines TRBV28 with TRBJ2-7, with 7 positions matching TRBD1. CDR1 and CDR2 (germline): MDHEN, SYDVKM. The CDR3 is made up of 13 amino acids. V shed 4 bases and J 4 bases; nucleotides not matched to a gene: 4. This CDR3 reads CASSSGRGYEQYF. The CDR3 DNA is TGTGCCAGCAGTTCTGGCAGGGGGTACGAGCAGTACTTC.

The chain uses TRBV7-2 and TRBJ2-1, with D uncertain. Trimming removed 0 bases from V and 6 bases from J, with 9 bases in between. CDR1 is SGHTA, CDR2 FQGNSA, per germline. CDR3 length: 14 residues. The chain's CDR3 is CASSLASRTNEQFF. In DNA, the CDR3 is TGTGCCAGCAGCTTAGCGTCCAGGACCAATGAGCAGTTCTTC.

The V and J genes are TRBV27 and TRBJ1-2; D remains ambiguous. The germline CDR1 and CDR2 sequences are MNHEY and SMNVEV (reference sequence). This CDR3 comprises 13 residues. V was clipped by 2 bases and J by 4 bases, with 8 bases between them. The CDR3 sequence: CASSLGVGYGYTF. CDR3 in DNA: TGTGCCAGCAGTTTAGGAGTAGGCTATGGCTACACCTTC.